The rows below give T cell receptor beta chains drawn from one sample of a study of post-analysis software for immune sequencing data. Each CDR3 protein is one row after TCRdb ran MiXCR on the PCR reads. The sample consists of 740,000 or so distinct CDR3 sequences, approximately 53% of them appearing once. The source material was blood. Receptors were obtained from a girl aged 5 to 17 with multiple sclerosis. Both conserved end residues are part of each CDR3. D genes are given only for firm matches. Expanded clones are given a class, and other clones once, few, many or no size at all.

>TRBV20-1|TRBJ2-1|.|TRBD1
TGCAGTGCTAGAAACTTCGTGGGGACAGTCTACAATGAGCAGTTCTTC
CSARNFVGTVYNEQFF
>TRBV27|TRBJ2-7|few|TRBD2
TGTGCCAGCAGTCCCCCGGGGGGTGGGAGAATTAATGTTTACGAGCAGTACTTC
CASSPPGGGRINVYEQYF
>TRBV20-1|TRBJ1-2|.|.
TGCAGTGCCCCACAAGCCCGGAAGGAAGGGGGCTACACCTTC
CSAPQARKEGGYTF
>TRBV10-3|TRBJ2-3|.|TRBD2
TGTGCCATCAGTGGTTCGGATTCTGTTAGCGGGGGGGAAACAGATACGCAGTATTTT
CAISGSDSVSGGETDTQYF
>TRBV7-3|TRBJ1-1|.|.
TGTGCCAGCAGCTTAGGGGGGCACTTGGACACTGAAGCTTTCTTT
CASSLGGHLDTEAFF
>TRBV6-5|TRBJ1-1|.|TRBD1
TGTGCCAGCAGCCGGCGGACAGGGGTTTGCTCCACTGAAGCTTTCTTT
CASSRRTGVCSTEAFF
>TRBV14|TRBJ1-1|.|.
TGTGCCAGCAGCCAAAGATCAGTTGGGGGTACTGAAGCTTTCTTT
CASSQRSVGGTEAFF
>TRBV29-1|TRBJ1-5|.|.
TGCAGCGTTGGGGCTAGCAATCAGCCCCAGCATTTT
CSVGASNQPQHF
>TRBV12-3/TRBV12-4|TRBJ2-7|few|.
TGTGCCAGCAGTCTGGGGGCCGGGAACGAGCAGTACTTC
CASSLGAGNEQYF
>TRBV20-1|TRBJ2-1|.|.
TGCAGTGGTTTCAGCAGCGGAGTGTACAATGAGCAGTTCTTC
CSGFSSGVYNEQFF
>TRBV6-2/TRBV6-3|TRBJ2-7|.|TRBD2
TGTGCCAGCAGATCCGGACTAGCGGGTTCCTACGAGCAGTACTTC
CASRSGLAGSYEQYF
>TRBV7-3|TRBJ2-7|.|TRBD2
TGTGCCAGCAGCTTCCTACCGACTAGCGGGATATACGAGCAGTACTTC
CASSFLPTSGIYEQYF
>TRBV6-5|TRBJ1-4|few|.
TGTGCCAGCGCCGACAGACCACCTACTAATGAAAAACTGTTTTTT
CASADRPPTNEKLFF
>TRBV5-5|TRBJ1-2|.|.
TGTGCCAGCAGCTCGCCCGCCGGCAGAGGAAACTATGGCTACACCTTC
CASSSPAGRGNYGYTF
>TRBV12-3/TRBV12-4|TRBJ2-1|few|.
TGTGCCAGCAGCCTTAACATAGTTGCGCAGTTCTTC
CASSLNIVAQFF
>TRBV7-8|TRBJ2-5|.|TRBD2
TGTGCCAGCAGCTCCAGCGGGACTATCGGAGAGACCCAGTACTTC
CASSSSGTIGETQYF
>TRBV6-1|TRBJ1-2|.|.
TGTGCCAGCAGTGAAGGGTTAGACAACTATGGCTACACCTTC
CASSEGLDNYGYTF
>TRBV5-5|TRBJ2-7|.|.
TGTGCCAGCAGCATAGCCGGCTCCTCCTACGAGCAGTACTTC
CASSIAGSSYEQYF
>TRBV7-7|TRBJ2-7|.|.
TGTGCCAGCAGCCCCGGGTCTTCCAGCGAGCAGTACTTC
CASSPGSSSEQYF
>TRBV6-6|TRBJ1-2|few|TRBD1
TGTGCCAGCAGCATCCGGGACAGGCAGCATGGCTACACCTTC
CASSIRDRQHGYTF
>TRBV7-2|TRBJ1-2|once|.
TGTGCCAGCAGCTCGAGGGGGATACATAACTATGGCTACACCTTC
CASSSRGIHNYGYTF
>TRBV29-1|TRBJ2-1|.|.
TGCAGCGTTGAAGATCCGTCGGCCGGAGGGAGGGAGCAGTTCTTC
CSVEDPSAGGREQFF
>TRBV6-6|TRBJ1-5|.|.
TGTGCCAGCAGTTACACCCAGGGGTCAGGCAATCAGCCCCAGCATTTT
CASSYTQGSGNQPQHF
>TRBV20-1|TRBJ2-4|.|.
TGCAGTGCTAGGATCAGGGGCGGGGGAAACATTCAGTACTTC
CSARIRGGGNIQYF
>TRBV7-3|TRBJ2-1|.|TRBD2
TGTGCCAGCAGCTTAACCCCTAGCGGGACCTACAATGAGCAGTTCTTC
CASSLTPSGTYNEQFF
>TRBV6-6|TRBJ1-1|once|.
TGTGCCAGCACCCTCGACAGCCTGAACACTGAAGCTTTCTTT
CASTLDSLNTEAFF
>TRBV11-2|TRBJ2-1|.|TRBD2
TGTGCCAGCAGCTCCCGGGGGACTTCCGGGACTAGCGGATCCTACAATGAGCAGTTCTTC
CASSSRGTSGTSGSYNEQFF
>TRBV12-3/TRBV12-4|TRBJ2-7|few|TRBD1
TGTGCCAGCAGTTTAGGGCCGGGACAGGGGGACGACGAGCAGTACTTC
CASSLGPGQGDDEQYF
>TRBV5-1|TRBJ2-5|.|.
TGCGCCAGCAGCCACCGGGACAACCAACAAGAGACCCAGTACTTC
CASSHRDNQQETQYF
>TRBV12-3/TRBV12-4|TRBJ2-5|.|.
TGTGCCAGCAGTTTTAGGTCGCAGGGCCAAGAGACCCAGTACTTC
CASSFRSQGQETQYF
>TRBV4-1|TRBJ2-5|.|.
TGCGCCAGCAGCCAAGATGGGCCAGGCCAAGAGACCCAGTACTTC
CASSQDGPGQETQYF
>TRBV7-8|TRBJ2-5|.|TRBD1
TGTGCCAGCAGCCGCCCGGACAGGAGACAAGAGACCCAGTACTTC
CASSRPDRRQETQYF
>TRBV20-1|TRBJ2-1|.|TRBD2
TGCAGTGCCCTCAAGGGAGGGGAATACAATGAGCAGTTCTTC
CSALKGGEYNEQFF
>TRBV11-2|TRBJ2-3|.|.
TGTGCCAGCAGCTTTTCAGCCGAACCAGATACGCAGTATTTT
CASSFSAEPDTQYF
>TRBV18|TRBJ2-7|few|TRBD1
TGTGCCAGCTCAAGAGGACAGGGCGACGAGCAGTACTTC
CASSRGQGDEQYF
>TRBV5-5|TRBJ1-5|few|.
TGTGCCAGCAGCTTGGTGGCAGCATGGACTAGCAATCAGCCCCAGCATTTT
CASSLVAAWTSNQPQHF
>TRBV29-1|TRBJ2-7|.|TRBD2
TGCAGCGTTGAGGGACTAGCGGGAGCCACCTACGAGCAGTACTTC
CSVEGLAGATYEQYF
>TRBV5-1|TRBJ2-7|few|.
TGCGCCAGCAGCCCGGACAGCGCCTACGAGCAGTACTTC
CASSPDSAYEQYF
>TRBV3-1|TRBJ2-1|.|.
TGTGCCAGCAGCCAAGGGGCAGGGTCCAATGAGCAGTTCTTC
CASSQGAGSNEQFF
>TRBV3-1|TRBJ2-7|.|.
TGTGCCAGCAGTCATAAGAACTACGAGCAGTACTTC
CASSHKNYEQYF
>TRBV29-1|TRBJ1-2|.|.
TGCAGCGTATTTGGGCCGGGGGGCTACACCTTC
CSVFGPGGYTF